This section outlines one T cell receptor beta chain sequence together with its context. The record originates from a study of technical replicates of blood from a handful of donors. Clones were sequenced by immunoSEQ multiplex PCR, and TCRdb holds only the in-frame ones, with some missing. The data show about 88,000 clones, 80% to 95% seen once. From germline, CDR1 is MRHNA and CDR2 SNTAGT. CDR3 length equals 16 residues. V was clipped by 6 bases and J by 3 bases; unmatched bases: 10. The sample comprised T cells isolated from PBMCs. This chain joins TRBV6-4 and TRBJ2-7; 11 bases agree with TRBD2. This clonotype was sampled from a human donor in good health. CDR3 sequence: CASSKTVGLAVYEQYF. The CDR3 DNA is TGTGCCAGCAGCAAAACGGTGGGACTAGCGGTCTACGAGCAGTACTTC.